This T cell receptor (beta chain) was obtained from a study of cytomegalovirus exposure and HLA in healthy donors. As for the study in general: HLA-typed donors were the source of about 85 million unique TCRs held in an early data release. Overall study results and limits: Most of the CMV-associated TCR beta chains (in a later analysis) appeared to be HLA-restricted. In an earlier analysis, productive rearrangement rates for most beta V segments clustered near 87% or 30%. Later, TCR association rates were found to vary by HLA locus, highest for DRB1 and lowest for HLA-C.

It was with 60 Vbeta and 13 Jbeta primers that the PCR ran. TCRdb keeps only in-frame clones here, not all; method: immunoSEQ multiplex PCR. The sample yields about 140,000 clones, approximately 71% seen once. Concerning this clone itself: Antigen: not known.

This sequence was found in a woman between 50 and 59 years old in good health and CMV-seronegative. The material sequenced was PBMCs.

The CDR3 is CASSLVADTGELFF. CDR3 nucleotides: TGTGCCAGCAGCTTAGTGGCGGACACCGGGGAGCTGTTTTTT. This chain uses TRBV7-6 with TRBJ2-2; D is unclear. The CDR3 runs to 14 residues. V lost 1 base and J 3 bases, leaving 6 bases between the germline ends. Germline CDR1 and CDR2: SGHVS and FNYEAQ.